Following are 31 T cell receptor beta chains from one sample sequenced in a study of liver allograft versus peripheral blood T cells. Study in general: Transplanted livers and recipients' peripheral blood had their T cell receptor repertoires compared.

TCRdb re-called the reads with MiXCR, one entry per CDR3 protein. Altogether around 4,200 distinct CDR3 sequences are present, about 21% being singletons, with the ten largest covering under 5%. The receptors shown here come from a human patient who had a liver transplant. Some T cells may be transferred from the graft donor.

This clonotype rates as medium-sized (0.01 to 0.1%). The J gene is TRBJ1-5, the V gene TRBV20-1; D gene uncertain. Germline-derived CDR1 and CDR2 are DFQATT and SNEGSKA (reference sequence). This CDR3 contains 13 residues. Trimming left V 1 base short and J 7 bases short, with 11 bases between. The CDR3 spells CSARVMPGQPQHF. CDR3 bases: TGCAGTGCTAGAGTTATGCCCGGGCAGCCCCAGCATTTT.

By frequency in the sample, this clonotype is medium-sized (0.01 to 0.1%). The chain has TRBV20-1 and TRBJ2-7, with D possibly matching TRBD2 (6 bases). Looked up from germline, CDR1 is DFQATT and CDR2 is SNEGSKA (reference sequence). The CDR3 is 17 amino acids. V was shortened by 2 bases and J by 4 bases, with 24 bases between the two germline ends. The CDR3 nucleotides read TGCAGTGCTAGAATTGCCGGGCGGGGCGGGAACGCTTACGAGCAGTACTTC. Amino acids: CSARIAGRGGNAYEQYF.

By share, this clonotype counts as medium-sized. The V call is TRBV28, the J call TRBJ1-2; a possible D gene is TRBD1 (6 bases). Per germline, CDR1 MDHEN and CDR2 SYDVKM. Trimming shortened V by 4 bases and J by 4 bases, and 13 bases separated the two germline ends. The CDR3 contains 14 residues. CDR3 in amino acids: CASSSPDRLYGYTF. In DNA, the CDR3 is TGTGCCAGCAGTTCCCCGGACAGACTCTATGGCTACACCTTC.

This clonotype qualifies as medium-sized. The J gene is TRBJ2-1, the V gene TRBV5-4; the match to TRBD1 covers 10 bases. CDR1 is SGHNT, CDR2 YYREEE, per germline (reference sequence). V trimming: 5 bases; J trimming: 8 bases; junction bases outside the gene matches: 13. The CDR3 contains 16 residues. The CDR3 region has the DNA TGTGCCAGCAGGGACAGGGGGGAGAAGGTTTGGGATGAGCAGTTCTTC. Its translation is CASRDRGEKVWDEQFF.

By share of the sample, this clonotype is medium-sized. The genes are TRBV5-6 and TRBJ1-5, with TRBD1 matching 8 bases. J lost 5 bases, V lost 4 bases, and 5 bases had no gene match. The CDR3 is 14 amino acids. Germline V gene sequence: CDR1 SGHDT, CDR2 YYEEEE. The CDR3 loop is CASSQTGVYQPQHF. The CDR3 DNA reads TGTGCCAGCAGCCAGACAGGGGTTTATCAGCCCCAGCATTTT.

This clonotype rates as medium-sized. The V and J genes are TRBV15 and TRBJ2-6; D is uncertain. Germline values: CDR1 LNHNV, CDR2 YYDKDF (reference sequence). The CDR3 is 17 amino acids. The V end was cut by 0 bases, the J end by 0 bases, with 9 bases between. CDR3 in DNA: TGTGCCACCAGCAGAGAGGCGCGATTCTCTGGGGCCAACGTCCTGACTTTC. The encoded protein is CATSREARFSGANVLTF.

The rearrangement joins TRBV28 to TRBJ2-3, with D perhaps assigned TRBD1 or TRBD2 (6 bases each). Germline V gives CDR1 MDHEN, CDR2 SYDVKM. This CDR3 has 17 residues. Trimming left V 1 base short and J 1 base short, with 15 bases between. The CDR3 sequence: CASSLFGGGQGTDTQYF. CDR3 in DNA: TGTGCCAGCAGTTTATTCGGAGGGGGGCAGGGCACAGATACGCAGTATTTT. Looking up the rest from reference TRBV28 and TRBJ2-3 gives the full variable domain: DVKVTQSSRYLVKRTGEKVFLECVQDMDHENMFWYRQDPGLGLRLIYFSYDVKMKEKGDIPEGYSVSREKKERFSLILESASTNQTSMYLCASSLFGGGQGTDTQYFGPGTRLTVL.

Comments on this clonotype: One base away lies a much larger clone, so this may be a sequencing read error. The rearrangement uses TRBV6-5 and TRBJ1-6; a weak D match, TRBD1 (5 bases). The CDR3 consists of 13 residues. Germline V CDR1 and CDR2: MNHEY, SVGAGI. The CDR3 is CASSYQGYSPRHF. CDR3 coding DNA: TGTGCCAGCAGTTATCAGGGTTATTCACCCCGCCACTTT.

In its sample, this clonotype is medium-sized. The V and J genes are TRBV6-1 and TRBJ1-2; unclear D gene. V lost 2 bases and J lost 4, with 14 bases in between. Per germline, CDR1 MNHNS and CDR2 SASEGT. The CDR3 contains 15 residues. The CDR3 sequence is CASSEPGSVLYGYTF. The CDR3 nucleotides read TGTGCCAGCAGTGAACCGGGTTCGGTACTCTATGGCTACACCTTC.

This clonotype was picked up many times. This rearrangement joins TRBV11-2 to TRBJ2-3, with D perhaps being TRBD1 or TRBD2 (6 bases each). There are 18 residues in the CDR3. Germline CDR1 and CDR2: SGHAT and FQNNGV. Trimming left V 1 base short and J 2 bases short, with 19 bases between. Here the CDR3 DNA reads TGTGCCAGCAGCTTAGGAGCTGGCGGTTGGGGGGCCACAGATACGCAGTATTTT. Translating it yields CASSLGAGGWGATDTQYF.

This clonotype has more than one count but fewer than ten. The chain has TRBV2 and TRBJ1-6; D perhaps matches TRBD1 (5 bases). The CDR3 extends over 13 amino acids. V was cut by 9 bases and J by 11 bases, with 17 bases left in between. Germline V gene sequence: CDR1 SNHLY, CDR2 FYNNEI. The CDR3 DNA reads TGTGCCAGAGGGGCGCTGGAGAGAACACCCCTCCACTTT. Its translation: CARGALERTPLHF.

This clonotype is judged medium-sized (0.01 to 0.1%). The genes are TRBV5-4 and TRBJ2-1; TRBD2 matches 11 bases. The ends lost 4 bases at V and 4 bases at J; junction bases unmatched: 7. This CDR3 has 16 amino acids. Germline values: CDR1 SGHNT, CDR2 YYREEE (reference sequence). The CDR3 region is CASSGRVAGGYNEQFF. DNA for the CDR3: TGTGCCAGCAGCGGGAGGGTAGCGGGAGGGTACAATGAGCAGTTCTTC.

V and J are TRBV13 and TRBJ1-2; D remains ambiguous. Germline V gene data show CDR1 as PRHDT and CDR2 as FYEKMQ (reference sequence). This CDR3 is built from 12 residues. With 8 bases removed from V and 2 bases from J, the gap between germline ends came to 9 bases. In DNA, the CDR3 is TGTGCCAGCTCCGAGGCCAACTATGGCTACACCTTC. Its protein is CASSEANYGYTF.

This clonotype is medium-sized in the sample. The gene calls are TRBV10-3 and TRBJ2-1, with 13 bases identical to TRBD2. Losses at the gene ends were 7 bases for V and 7 bases for J; bases not matched to a gene: 7. CDR1 ENHRY and CDR2 SYGVKD come from the germline V gene. The CDR3 runs 15 residues. This CDR3 reads CAIMTSGRSGNEQFF. In DNA, the CDR3 is TGTGCCATCATGACTAGCGGGAGGTCTGGGAATGAGCAGTTCTTC.

The chain couples TRBV6-2 or TRBV6-3 to TRBJ1-1; 9 nucleotides line up with TRBD1. Germline CDR1 is MNHEY and CDR2 is SVGEGT. V lost 1 base and J lost 1; bases outside the gene matches: 4. The CDR3 is 16 residues long. The CDR3 coding sequence is TGTGCCAGCAGTTACTACGACAGGGGGGCGAACACTGAAGCTTTCTTT. As protein: CASSYYDRGANTEAFF.

Comment on this clonotype: Possible read error: a much larger clone is one base away. The V gene is TRBV3-1, the J gene TRBJ1-2; D perhaps matches TRBD1 (5 bases). Germline V gene sequence: CDR1 LGHDT, CDR2 YNNKEL (reference sequence). The CDR3 is 13 residues long. Written as DNA, the CDR3 is TGTGTCAGCAGCCCCCGGGACGGTCGTGCGGGCACCTTC. This gives the protein CVSSPRDGRAGTF.

This clonotype has just a few counts. The chain employs TRBV2 and TRBJ1-2; D may be TRBD1 (5 bases). The CDR3 loop spans 15 amino acids. Trimming pared 6 bases from V and 2 bases from J, leaving 16 bases between. Germline V gives CDR1 SNHLY, CDR2 FYNNEI. CDR3 amino acids: CASRGTAPYNYGYTF. The CDR3 DNA reads as TGTGCCAGCAGAGGGACCGCGCCCTACAACTATGGCTACACCTTC. Drawing the rest from reference TRBV2 and TRBJ1-2, the complete variable domain is EPEVTQTPSHQVTQMGQEVILRCVPISNHLYFYWYRQILGQKVEFLVSFYNNEISEKSEIFDDQFSVERPDGSNFTLKIRSTKLEDSAMYFCASRGTAPYNYGYTFGSGTRLTVV.

This clonotype is judged medium-sized (0.01 to 0.1%). The CDR3 sequence: CASSESFNSPLHF. The CDR3, as DNA: TGTGCCAGCAGTGAGAGCTTCAATTCACCCCTCCACTTT. J is TRBJ1-6 and V is TRBV2, with D unclear. The ends were cut back, 3 bases at V and 7 bases at J, with 7 bases in the middle. Germline V gene data show CDR1 as SNHLY and CDR2 as FYNNEI. CDR3 length: 13 amino acids.

J is TRBJ2-7 and V is TRBV2; no definite D call. V lost 4 bases and J 12 bases, leaving 16 bases between the germline ends. CDR3 length equals 12 residues. CDR1 and CDR2 (germline): SNHLY, FYNNEI. In DNA form, the CDR3 reads TGTGCCAGCAGTGTCGTCCGGGCCGATGGGTACTTC. As protein: CASSVVRADGYF. The whole variable domain, filled in from reference TRBV2 and TRBJ2-7, reads EPEVTQTPSHQVTQMGQEVILRCVPISNHLYFYWYRQILGQKVEFLVSFYNNEISEKSEIFDDQFSVERPDGSNFTLKIRSTKLEDSAMYFCASSVVRADGYFGPGTRLTVT.

This chain connects TRBV3-1 to TRBJ2-5; no firm D call. The CDR3 consists of 12 residues. Germline V CDR1 and CDR2: LGHDT, YNNKEL (reference sequence). V lost 6 bases and J 5 bases, leaving 10 bases between the germline ends. The CDR3 DNA follows: TGTGCCAGCAGGCCAAACGTGGAGACCCAGTACTTC. Residues: CASRPNVETQYF.

By proportion, this clonotype is large. J is TRBJ1-2 and V is TRBV14, with TRBD1 identical over 7 bases. The V and J ends lost 1 base and 4 bases, in that order; junction bases with no gene match: 3. From germline, CDR1 is SGHDN and CDR2 FVKESK. The CDR3 spans 14 residues. For the CDR3, the DNA is TGTGCCAGCAGCCAAGGACAGGGAAGCTATGGCTACACCTTC. Translated, it gives CASSQGQGSYGYTF.

This sequence joins TRBV2 and TRBJ1-2; TRBD1 aligns across 7 bases. CDR3 length equals 13 residues. V was pared by 8 bases and J by 4 bases, with 7 bases of the junction left unmatched. Germline assignment: CDR1 SNHLY and CDR2 FYNNEI. The CDR3 here is CASGGQFPYGYTF. The CDR3 DNA reads as TGTGCCAGCGGGGGACAGTTCCCCTATGGCTACACCTTC.

The chain uses TRBV29-1 and TRBJ1-2; D is possibly TRBD1 (6 bases). The CDR3 is 11 amino acids. The V end was cut by 8 bases, the J end by 5 bases, with 12 bases between. Germline V gives CDR1 SQVTM, CDR2 ANQGSEA. This CDR3 reads CSLGQGYGYTF. CDR3 DNA sequence: TGCAGCCTGGGGCAGGGGTATGGCTACACCTTC.

The chain combines TRBV3-1 with TRBJ2-3, with 10 bases aligning to TRBD1. There are 17 residues in the CDR3. V trimming: 1 base; J trimming: 1 base; junction bases outside the gene matches: 5. Germline V gives CDR1 LGHDT, CDR2 YNNKEL (reference sequence). CDR3 amino acids: CASSQVTGGSGTDTQYF. CDR3 coding DNA: TGTGCCAGCAGCCAAGTGACAGGGGGCTCGGGCACAGATACGCAGTATTTT.

This clonotype is judged medium-sized. The rearrangement joins TRBV20-1 to TRBJ2-7; weak D call: TRBD2 (6 bases). Germline CDR1 is DFQATT and CDR2 is SNEGSKA (reference sequence). Trimming removed 5 bases at V and 9 bases at J, with 17 bases between. The CDR3 runs 12 residues. In DNA form, the CDR3 reads TGCAGTGCTCTGCAGGGTTGGGGAGGGCAGTACTTC. As protein: CSALQGWGGQYF.

Sample share makes this clonotype medium-sized (0.01 to 0.1%). The V call is TRBV29-1, the J call TRBJ1-2; no firm D call. The germline CDR1 and CDR2 sequences are SQVTM and ANQGSEA. V was pared by 3 bases and J by 2 bases, with 7 bases between. The CDR3 has 12 residues. The CDR3 DNA reads TGCAGCGTTGAGGGCCAGAACTATGGCTACACCTTC. Protein product: CSVEGQNYGYTF.

The chain joins TRBV4-1 to TRBJ2-1; D is perhaps TRBD1 (5 bases). Trimming took off 1 base at V and 0 bases at J, with 7 bases between the two ends. CDR3 length equals 15 residues. CDR1 and CDR2 from the germline V gene are MGHRA and YSYEKL. This chain's CDR3 is CASSQARVSYNEQFF. CDR3 nucleotide sequence: TGCGCCAGCAGCCAAGCCAGGGTCTCCTACAATGAGCAGTTCTTC.

In this sample, this clonotype is medium-sized. The DNA for the CDR3 is TGTGCCAGCAGATCACAGGGACCTCAGCCCCAGCATTTT. Its translation: CASRSQGPQPQHF. The chain carries TRBV2 and TRBJ1-5; D might be TRBD1 (6 bases). V lost 6 bases and J lost 6, with 12 bases in between. The CDR3 is 13 amino acids. Germline values: CDR1 SNHLY, CDR2 FYNNEI.

By its share, this clonotype is medium-sized. This sequence joins TRBV6-1 and TRBJ2-1; D ambiguous. Trimming left V 6 bases short and J 16 bases short, with 19 bases between. This CDR3 comprises 12 residues. The germline V gene has CDR1 MNHNS and CDR2 SASEGT. CDR3 sequence: CASRRPLAGKFF. The CDR3 DNA follows: TGTGCCAGCAGAAGACCTTTGGCAGGAAAATTCTTC.

This clonotype is medium-sized by share. The CDR3 region is CASSRTGGSYGYTF. In nucleotides, the CDR3 is TGTGCCAGCAGTCGAACAGGGGGCAGCTATGGCTACACCTTC. V and J are TRBV27 and TRBJ1-2, with 9 bases lining up with TRBD1. The CDR3 runs 14 residues. Looked up from germline, CDR1 is MNHEY and CDR2 is SMNVEV (reference sequence). J was trimmed by 4 bases and V by 5 bases; bases with no gene match: 5.

By share of the sample, this clonotype is medium-sized. This sequence joins TRBV20-1 and TRBJ2-7; D remains unclear. The CDR3 is 14 residues long. The V and J ends lost 2 bases and 5 bases respectively, with 16 bases between them. The germline V gene encodes CDR1 DFQATT and CDR2 SNEGSKA (reference sequence). As DNA, the CDR3 is TGCAGTGCTAGAACTCCTGGGGTTAAAGACGAGCAGTACTTC. Encoded protein: CSARTPGVKDEQYF.